A few counts support the clone carrying this TCR beta chain. Its specificity is unknown. Healthy Caucasian individuals from Russia aged about 6 to 90 served as donors. No fewer than 5.5 micrograms of total RNA were isolated from every sample. The sample comes from a study of blood T cells in healthy people across ages. Study summary: Per every two T cells, about one barcoded beta molecule was captured by template switching.

Study-wide results and caveats: The long-lived group displayed more naive CD4+ cells, plus higher diversity, than the aged donors did.

Germline lookup yields CDR1 SNHLY and CDR2 FYNNEI. With V trimmed by 5 bases and J by 7 bases, 5 bases remained unmatched. CDR3 length: 13 amino acids. Sample-barcoded 5' priming and a J-beta primer mix drove a second PCR of about 7 to 11 cycles. TCRdb ran MiXCR on the 5' RACE reads and lists one entry per CDR3 protein. The profile shows 550,000 to 600,000 distinct CDR3 sequences, 25% to 30% of them singletons. The sample was blood. V and J are TRBV2 and TRBJ1-2; 9 positions match TRBD1. The source is a woman between 65 and 79 years old in good health. CDR3 coding DNA: TGTGCCAGCAGTAACGGACAGGGGCTTGGCTACACCTTC. Amino acid sequence: CASSNGQGLGYTF.